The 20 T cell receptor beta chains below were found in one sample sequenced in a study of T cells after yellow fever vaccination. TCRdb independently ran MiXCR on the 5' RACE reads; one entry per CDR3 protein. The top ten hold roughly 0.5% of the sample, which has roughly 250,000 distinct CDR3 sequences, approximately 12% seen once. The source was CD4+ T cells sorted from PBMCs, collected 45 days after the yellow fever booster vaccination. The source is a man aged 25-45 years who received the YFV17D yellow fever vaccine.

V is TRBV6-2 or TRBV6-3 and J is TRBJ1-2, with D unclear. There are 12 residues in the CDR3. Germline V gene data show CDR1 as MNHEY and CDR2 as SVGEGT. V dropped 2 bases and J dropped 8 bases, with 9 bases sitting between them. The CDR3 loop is CASSYVQKGYTF. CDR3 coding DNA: TGTGCCAGCAGTTACGTCCAAAAGGGCTACACCTTC.

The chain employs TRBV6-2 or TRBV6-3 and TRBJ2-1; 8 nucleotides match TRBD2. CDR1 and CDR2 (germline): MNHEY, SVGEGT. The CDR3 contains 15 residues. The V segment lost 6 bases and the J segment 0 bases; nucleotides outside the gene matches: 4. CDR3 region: CASSQRGSSYNEQFF. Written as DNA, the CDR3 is TGTGCCAGCAGCCAGCGGGGGAGCTCCTACAATGAGCAGTTCTTC.

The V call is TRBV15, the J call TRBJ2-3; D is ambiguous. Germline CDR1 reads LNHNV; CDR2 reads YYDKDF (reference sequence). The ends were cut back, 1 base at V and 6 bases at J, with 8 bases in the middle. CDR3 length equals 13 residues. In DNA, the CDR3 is TGTGCCACCAGCAGAGTGCGGACGGATACGCAGTATTTT. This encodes CATSRVRTDTQYF.

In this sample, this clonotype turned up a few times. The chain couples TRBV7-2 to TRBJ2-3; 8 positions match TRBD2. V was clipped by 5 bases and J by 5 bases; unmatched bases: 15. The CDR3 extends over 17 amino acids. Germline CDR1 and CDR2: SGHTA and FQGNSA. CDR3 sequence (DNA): TGTGCCAGCAGCCCGAACCTCGGGCAAAGCGGGGGAGATACGCAGTATTTT. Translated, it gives CASSPNLGQSGGDTQYF.

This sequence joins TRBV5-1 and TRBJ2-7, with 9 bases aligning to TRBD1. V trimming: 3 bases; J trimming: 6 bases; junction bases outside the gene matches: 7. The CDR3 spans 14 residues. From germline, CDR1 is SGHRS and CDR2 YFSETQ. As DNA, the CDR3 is TGCGCCAGCAGCTCACAGGGGGCGTCTACCGAGCAGTACTTC. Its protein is CASSSQGASTEQYF.

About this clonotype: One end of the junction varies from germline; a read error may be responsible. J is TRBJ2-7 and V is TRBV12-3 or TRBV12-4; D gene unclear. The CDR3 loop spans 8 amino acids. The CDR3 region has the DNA TGTGCCAGCCCCCTTAATGACTTC. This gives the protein CASPLNDF.

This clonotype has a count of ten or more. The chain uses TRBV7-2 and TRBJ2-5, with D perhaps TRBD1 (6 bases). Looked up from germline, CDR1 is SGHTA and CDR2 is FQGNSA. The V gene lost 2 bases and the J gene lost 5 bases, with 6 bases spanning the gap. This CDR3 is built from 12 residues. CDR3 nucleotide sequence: TGTGCCAGCAGCTTAAGGGGGGAGACCCAGTACTTC. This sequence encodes CASSLRGETQYF. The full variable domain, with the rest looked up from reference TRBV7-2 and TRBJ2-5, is GAGVSQSPSNKVTEKGKDVELRCDPISGHTALYWYRQSLGQGLEFLIYFQGNSAPDKSGLPSDRFSAERTGGSVSTLTIQRTQQEDSAVYLCASSLRGETQYFGPGTRLLVL.

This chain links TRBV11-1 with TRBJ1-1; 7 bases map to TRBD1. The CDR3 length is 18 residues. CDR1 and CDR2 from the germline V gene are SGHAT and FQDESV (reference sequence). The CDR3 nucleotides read TGTACCTTCTGTTTCTGGGGGTCTGGGGGACAGATGAACACTGAAGCTTTCTTT. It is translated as CTFCFWGSGGQMNTEAFF.

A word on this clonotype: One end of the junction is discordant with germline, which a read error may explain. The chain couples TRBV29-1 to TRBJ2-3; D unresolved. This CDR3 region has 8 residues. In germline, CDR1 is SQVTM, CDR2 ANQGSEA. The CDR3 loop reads CSTDTQYF. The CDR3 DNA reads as TGTTCCACAGATACGCAGTATTTT.

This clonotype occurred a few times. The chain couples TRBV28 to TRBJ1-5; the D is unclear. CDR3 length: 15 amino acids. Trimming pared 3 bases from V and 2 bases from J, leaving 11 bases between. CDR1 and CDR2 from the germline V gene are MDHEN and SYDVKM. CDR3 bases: TGTGCCAGCAGTTTGCCACCGTCCGGCAATCAGCCCCAGCATTTT. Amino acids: CASSLPPSGNQPQHF.

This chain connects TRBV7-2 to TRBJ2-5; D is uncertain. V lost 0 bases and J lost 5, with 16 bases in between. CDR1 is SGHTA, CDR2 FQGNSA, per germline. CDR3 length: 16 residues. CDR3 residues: CASSLAPGLGRETQYF. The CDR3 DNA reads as TGTGCCAGCAGCTTAGCGCCGGGCCTAGGAAGGGAGACCCAGTACTTC.

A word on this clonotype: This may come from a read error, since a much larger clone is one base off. The CDR3 spells CASSLGPLKDKQYF. CDR3 nucleotide sequence: TGTGCCAGCAGCCTGGGACCCTTGAAGGACAAGCAGTACTTC. The chain combines TRBV6-1 with TRBJ2-7, with D perhaps assigned TRBD1 or TRBD2 (5 bases each). Germline lookup yields CDR1 MNHNS and CDR2 SASEGT. The CDR3 sequence is 14 residues long. Trimming removed 6 bases from V and 8 bases from J, with 20 bases in between.

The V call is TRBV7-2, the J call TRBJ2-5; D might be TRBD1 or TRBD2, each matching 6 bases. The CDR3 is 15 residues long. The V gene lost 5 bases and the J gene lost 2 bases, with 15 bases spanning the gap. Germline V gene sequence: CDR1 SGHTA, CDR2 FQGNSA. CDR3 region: CASSLDGGGQETQYF. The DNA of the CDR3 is TGTGCCAGCAGCCTGGACGGAGGGGGGCAAGAGACCCAGTACTTC.

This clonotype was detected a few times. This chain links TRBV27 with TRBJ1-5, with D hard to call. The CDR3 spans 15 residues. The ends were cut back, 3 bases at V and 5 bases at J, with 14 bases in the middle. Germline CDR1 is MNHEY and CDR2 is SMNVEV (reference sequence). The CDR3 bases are TGTGCCAGCAGTTTTGGTCGCTTGGGAGATCAGCCCCAGCATTTT. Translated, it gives CASSFGRLGDQPQHF.

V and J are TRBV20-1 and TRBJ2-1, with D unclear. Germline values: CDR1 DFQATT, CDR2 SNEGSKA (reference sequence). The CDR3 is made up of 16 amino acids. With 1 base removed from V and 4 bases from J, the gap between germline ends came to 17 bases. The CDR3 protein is CSARGIRTNSYNEQFF. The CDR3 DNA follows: TGCAGTGCTAGAGGGATCCGAACCAATTCTTACAATGAGCAGTTCTTC.

The CDR3, as DNA: TGTGCCAGCAGCCCAGCTAGCGGCGGAACCTACGAGCAGTACTTC. Translating it yields CASSPASGGTYEQYF. The rearrangement uses TRBV28 and TRBJ2-7; 7 bases are shared with TRBD2. Germline V lookup: CDR1 MDHEN, CDR2 SYDVKM. The V gene end was trimmed by 6 bases and the J gene end by 2 bases; junction bases not matched to a gene: 10. The CDR3 is made up of 15 amino acids.

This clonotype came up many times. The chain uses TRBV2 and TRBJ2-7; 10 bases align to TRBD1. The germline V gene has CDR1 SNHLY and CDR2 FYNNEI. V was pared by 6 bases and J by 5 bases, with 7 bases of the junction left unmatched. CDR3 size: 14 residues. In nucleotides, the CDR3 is TGTGCCAGCAGCCTCCGGGACAGGGGCGACGAGCAGTACTTC. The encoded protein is CASSLRDRGDEQYF.

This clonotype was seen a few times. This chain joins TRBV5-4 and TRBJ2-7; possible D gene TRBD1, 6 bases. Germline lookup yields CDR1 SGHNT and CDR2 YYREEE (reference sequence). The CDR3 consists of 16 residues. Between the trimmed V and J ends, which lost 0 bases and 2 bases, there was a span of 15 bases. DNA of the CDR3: TGTGCCAGCAGCTTGGATGTTTGGACAGACACCTACGAGCAGTACTTC. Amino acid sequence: CASSLDVWTDTYEQYF.

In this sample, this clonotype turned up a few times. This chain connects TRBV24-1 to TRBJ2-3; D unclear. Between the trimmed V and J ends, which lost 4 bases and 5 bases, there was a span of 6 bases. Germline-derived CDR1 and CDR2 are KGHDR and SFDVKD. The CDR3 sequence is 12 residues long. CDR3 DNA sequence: TGTGCCACCAGTGAAACTCGAGATACGCAGTATTTT. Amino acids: CATSETRDTQYF.

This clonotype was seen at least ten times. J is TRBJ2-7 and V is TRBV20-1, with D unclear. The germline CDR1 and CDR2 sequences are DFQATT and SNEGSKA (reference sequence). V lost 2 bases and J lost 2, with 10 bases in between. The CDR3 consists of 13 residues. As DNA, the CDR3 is TGCAGTGCTAGACCAGGTGGCACCTACGAGCAGTACTTC. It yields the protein CSARPGGTYEQYF.